This TCR beta chain was found in a study of blood T cell repertoires in COVID-19. Overall study: COVID-19 samples collected from the United States, Italy and Spain covered acute and convalescent phases. PBMCs, B-cell-depleted T cells, or T cells provided the cDNA or gDNA that made up the material.

Study processing details: The authors estimated nucleated cell counts from reference gene primer amplification. Method: immunoSEQ multiplex PCR; TCRdb's copy keeps in-frame clones and lacks some. V, J and clone size are those of that table, while D and trimming were read from the DNA. The repertoire consists of some 290,000 clones, with about 90% occurring once and the leading ten covering roughly 12%. Seattle patients were enrolled during active infection and followed longitudinally. The trim removed 4 bases at V and 7 bases at J, leaving 9 bases unmatched. Germline V lookup: CDR1 LGHDT, CDR2 YNNKEL (reference sequence). This CDR3 spans 14 amino acids.

This clonotype was obtained from a young woman with COVID-19, enrolled during active disease. The sequenced sample was peripheral blood. The V gene is TRBV3-1 (or the pseudogene TRBV3-2), the J gene TRBJ1-2; TRBD1 aligns across 7 bases. CDR3 region: CASSPRGQFSGYTF. CDR3 DNA: TGTGCCAGCAGCCCCCGGGGACAGTTTTCTGGCTACACCTTC.